The clone carrying this T cell receptor (beta chain) was counted a few times. A sample-barcoded 5' primer and a J-beta primer mix were used in a second PCR of roughly 6 to 12 cycles. Each CDR3 protein is one row after TCRdb ran MiXCR on the 5' RACE reads. The sample lists hundreds of thousands of distinct CDR3 sequences; around 50% were seen once. This specimen comes from a study of blood T cells in healthy people across ages. Source material: blood. The receptor was isolated from a man older than 75 in good health.

CDR3 bases: TGCAGCGCCCTGACGGACAGCACGGAGACCCAGTACTTC. This gives the protein CSALTDSTETQYF. The chain employs TRBV29-1 and TRBJ2-5, with D possibly matching TRBD1 (6 bases). The germline gives CDR1 SQVTM, CDR2 ANQGSEA. This CDR3 spans 13 amino acids. V lost 7 bases and J 5 bases, leaving 17 bases between the germline ends.